This T cell receptor (beta chain) was documented in a study of blood T cell repertoires in COVID-19. As for the study in general: Italy, Spain and the United States were the sources of the convalescent and acute COVID-19 samples.

As processed by the authors: Researchers report that nucleated cell counts were estimated from reference gene primer amplification. The table came from immunoSEQ multiplex PCR; TCRdb's copy has only in-frame clones and leaves some out. V, J and clone size were drawn from that table, and D and trimming were deduced from the DNA. Of around 160,000 clones in the sample, roughly 84% were seen once. The study recruited people aged about 18 to 95 years across around 24 US areas. Self-reported history from a screening survey and questionnaire set each donor's cohort. The germline gives CDR1 SGHAT, CDR2 FQNNGV. V lost 2 bases to trimming and J lost 8 bases; unmatched junction nucleotides: 8. The CDR3 sequence is 16 residues long. This clone was recorded once.

This chain connects TRBV11-2 to TRBJ1-6; 8 bases agree with TRBD1. The origin of this receptor is a woman aged 45-60 years who had been exposed to COVID-19. Sequencing used PBMCs or T cells enriched from blood (not recorded which). The CDR3 nucleotides read TGTGCCAGCAGCTTATCTTCAGGGGGCATCGATTCACCCCTCCACTTT. Its translation is CASSLSSGGIDSPLHF.